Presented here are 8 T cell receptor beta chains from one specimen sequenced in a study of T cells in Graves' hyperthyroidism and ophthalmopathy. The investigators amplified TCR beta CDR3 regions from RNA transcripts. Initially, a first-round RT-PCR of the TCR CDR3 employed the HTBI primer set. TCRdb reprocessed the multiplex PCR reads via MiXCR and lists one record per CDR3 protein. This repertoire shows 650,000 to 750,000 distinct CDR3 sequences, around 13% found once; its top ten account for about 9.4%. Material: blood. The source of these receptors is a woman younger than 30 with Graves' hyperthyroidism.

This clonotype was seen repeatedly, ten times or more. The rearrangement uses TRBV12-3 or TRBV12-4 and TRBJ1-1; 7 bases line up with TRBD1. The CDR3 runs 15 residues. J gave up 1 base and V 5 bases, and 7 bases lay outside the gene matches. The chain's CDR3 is CASSPKGQRNTEAFF. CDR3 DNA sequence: TGTGCCAGCAGTCCGAAGGGACAGAGGAACACTGAAGCTTTCTTT.

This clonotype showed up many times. CDR3 protein: CASKGGWASGVYEQYF. CDR3 nucleotides: TGTGCCAGCAAAGGAGGTTGGGCTAGCGGGGTCTACGAGCAGTACTTC. The chain employs TRBV7-8 and TRBJ2-7, with 9 bases that match TRBD2. Germline CDR1 SGHVS, CDR2 FQNEAQ. The length of the CDR3 is 16 residues. The trim removed 7 bases at V and 3 bases at J, leaving 13 bases unmatched.

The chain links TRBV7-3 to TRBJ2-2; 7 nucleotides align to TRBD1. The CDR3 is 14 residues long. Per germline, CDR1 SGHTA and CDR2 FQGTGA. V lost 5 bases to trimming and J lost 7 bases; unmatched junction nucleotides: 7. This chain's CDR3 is CASSPDRDGGELFF. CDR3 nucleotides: TGTGCCAGCAGCCCTGACAGGGATGGCGGGGAGCTGTTTTTT.

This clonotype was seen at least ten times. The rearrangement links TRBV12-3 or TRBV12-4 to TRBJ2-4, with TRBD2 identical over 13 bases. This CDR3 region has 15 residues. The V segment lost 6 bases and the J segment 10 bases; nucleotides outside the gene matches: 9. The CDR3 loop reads CASSPGLAGADIQYF. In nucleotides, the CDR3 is TGTGCCAGCAGCCCAGGACTAGCGGGAGCGGATATTCAGTACTTC.

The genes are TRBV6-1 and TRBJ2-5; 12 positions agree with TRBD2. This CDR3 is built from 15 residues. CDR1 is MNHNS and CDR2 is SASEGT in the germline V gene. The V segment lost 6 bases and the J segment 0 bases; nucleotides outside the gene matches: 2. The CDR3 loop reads CASSRTSGDQETQYF. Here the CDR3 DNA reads TGTGCCAGCAGCCGGACTAGCGGGGACCAAGAGACCCAGTACTTC.

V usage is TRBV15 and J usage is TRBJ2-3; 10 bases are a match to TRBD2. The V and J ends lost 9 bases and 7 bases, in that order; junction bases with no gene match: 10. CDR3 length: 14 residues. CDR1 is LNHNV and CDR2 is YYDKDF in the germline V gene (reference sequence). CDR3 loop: CATEEGLAPYTQYF. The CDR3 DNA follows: TGTGCCACGGAGGAGGGACTAGCGCCCTATACGCAGTATTTT.

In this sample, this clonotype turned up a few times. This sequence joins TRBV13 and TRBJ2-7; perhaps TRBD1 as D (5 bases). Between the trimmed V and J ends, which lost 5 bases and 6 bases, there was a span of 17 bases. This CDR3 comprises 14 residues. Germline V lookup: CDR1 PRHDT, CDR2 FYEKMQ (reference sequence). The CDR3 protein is CASSILLTGSEQYF. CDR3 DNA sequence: TGTGCCAGCAGCATACTACTAACAGGATCCGAGCAGTACTTC. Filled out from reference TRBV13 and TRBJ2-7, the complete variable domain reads AAGVIQSPRHLIKEKRETATLKCYPIPRHDTVYWYQQGPGQDPQFLISFYEKMQSDKGSIPDRFSAQQFSDYHSELNMSSLELGDSALYFCASSILLTGSEQYFGPGTRLTVT.

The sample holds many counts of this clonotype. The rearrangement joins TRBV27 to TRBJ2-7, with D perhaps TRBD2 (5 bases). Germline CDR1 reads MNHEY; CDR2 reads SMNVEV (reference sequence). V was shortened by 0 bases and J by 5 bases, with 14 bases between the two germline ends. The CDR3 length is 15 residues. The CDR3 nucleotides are TGTGCCAGCAGTTTATCGACGGGAATTAACCACGAGCAGTACTTC. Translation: CASSLSTGINHEQYF.